These 5 T cell receptor beta chains originate from one sample sequenced in a study of shared clonotypes between healthy human individuals. CD45RO negativity and positive selection for CCR7 defined naive CD8 cells, a population that excluded terminally differentiated effector memory CD45RA+ cells. Sequencing used immunoSEQ multiplex PCR; TCRdb keeps in-frame clones, though not all of them. The table shows more than 2 million clones, with around 95% occurring only once. The source material was naive CD8+ T cells from PBMCs. The receptors stem from a man aged 18 to 30 in good health. Some clones in this sample may be carry-over from other donors' samples.

The chain couples TRBV11-2 to TRBJ2-2, with D unclear. The CDR3 is 17 residues long. The V gene's germline CDR1 is SGHAT and CDR2 FQNNGV. V was pared by 5 bases and J by 4 bases, with 20 bases between. The CDR3 DNA reads TGTGCCAGCAGCCCTTGGAGAGGCCCTTTGCGCACCGGGGAGCTGTTTTTT. It encodes CASSPWRGPLRTGELFF.

The V gene is TRBV7-9, the J gene TRBJ2-7; TRBD1 matches at 9 bases. The CDR3 extends over 16 amino acids. CDR1 is SEHNR, CDR2 FQNEAQ, per germline (reference sequence). V was clipped by 4 bases and J by 3 bases; unmatched bases: 10. The CDR3 DNA sequence: TGTGCCAGCAGCTCTGGACAGGGGCCATTGCACTACGAGCAGTACTTC. Translating gives CASSSGQGPLHYEQYF.

The CDR3, as DNA: TGTGCCAGCAAACGGACAGGGTATTTCAATGAGCAGTTCTTC. Amino acid sequence: CASKRTGYFNEQFF. This sequence joins TRBV6-1 and TRBJ2-1; 8 nucleotides match TRBD1. The CDR3 covers 14 residues. CDR1 and CDR2 from the germline V gene are MNHNS and SASEGT. Trimming removed 7 bases from V and 6 bases from J; junction bases left unmatched: 8.

The chain links TRBV10-3 to TRBJ1-1, with TRBD1 as a possible D gene (5 bases). Between the trimmed V and J ends, which lost 6 bases and 1 base, there was a span of 18 bases. The CDR3 has 16 residues. In germline, CDR1 is ENHRY, CDR2 SYGVKD. CDR3: CAIRGTVGQANTEAFF. CDR3 DNA: TGTGCCATCAGGGGGACGGTCGGCCAGGCGAACACTGAAGCTTTCTTT.

The rearrangement joins TRBV27 to TRBJ1-1; D might be TRBD1 (5 bases). The CDR3 is made up of 18 amino acids. The germline V gene encodes CDR1 MNHEY and CDR2 SMNVEV (reference sequence). V was shortened by 6 bases and J by 0 bases, with 23 bases between the two germline ends. The CDR3 bases are TGTGCCAGCAGCCTGAATCTGCCGGGAGGGACCTTGAACACTGAAGCTTTCTTT. As protein: CASSLNLPGGTLNTEAFF.